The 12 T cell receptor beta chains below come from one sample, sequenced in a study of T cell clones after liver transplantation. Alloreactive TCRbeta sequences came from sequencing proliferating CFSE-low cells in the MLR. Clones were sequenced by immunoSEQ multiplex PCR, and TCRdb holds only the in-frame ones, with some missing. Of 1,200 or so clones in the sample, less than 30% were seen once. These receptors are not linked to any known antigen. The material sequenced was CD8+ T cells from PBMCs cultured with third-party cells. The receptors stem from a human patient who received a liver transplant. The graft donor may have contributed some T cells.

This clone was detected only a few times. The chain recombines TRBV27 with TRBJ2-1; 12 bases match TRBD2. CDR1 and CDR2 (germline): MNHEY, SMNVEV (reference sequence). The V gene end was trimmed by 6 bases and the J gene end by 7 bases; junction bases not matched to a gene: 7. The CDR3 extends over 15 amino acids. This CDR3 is CASSLGTSGHNEQFF. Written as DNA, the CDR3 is TGTGCCAGCAGCCTCGGGACTAGCGGGCATAATGAGCAGTTCTTC.

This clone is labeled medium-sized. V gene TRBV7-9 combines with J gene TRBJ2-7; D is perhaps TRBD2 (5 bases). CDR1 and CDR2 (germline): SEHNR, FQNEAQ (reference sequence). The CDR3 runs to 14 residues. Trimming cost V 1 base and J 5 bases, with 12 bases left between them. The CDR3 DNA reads TGTGCCAGCAGCTTAGAATTGGGAGTGGACGAGCAGTACTTC. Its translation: CASSLELGVDEQYF.

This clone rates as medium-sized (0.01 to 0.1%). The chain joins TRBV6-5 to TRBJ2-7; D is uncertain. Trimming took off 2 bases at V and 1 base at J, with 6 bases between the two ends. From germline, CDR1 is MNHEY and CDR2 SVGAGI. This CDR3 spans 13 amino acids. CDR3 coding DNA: TGTGCCAGCAGTTACGGTCCTTCCTACGAGCAGTACTTC. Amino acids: CASSYGPSYEQYF.

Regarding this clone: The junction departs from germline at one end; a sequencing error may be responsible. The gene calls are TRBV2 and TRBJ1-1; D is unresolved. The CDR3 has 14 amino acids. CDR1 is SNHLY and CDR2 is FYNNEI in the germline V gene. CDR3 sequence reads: CASGEPKMNTEAFF. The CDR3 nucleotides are TGTGCCAGCGGTGAACCGAAAATGAACACCGAAGCTTTCTTT.

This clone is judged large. The CDR3 protein is CASSPGQGRNIQYF. As DNA, the CDR3 is TGCGCCAGCAGCCCTGGACAGGGGAGGAACATTCAGTACTTC. The J gene is TRBJ2-4, the V gene TRBV4-1; 9 bases are a match to TRBD1. There are 14 residues in the CDR3. CDR1 MGHRA and CDR2 YSYEKL come from the germline V gene. The V and J ends lost 4 bases and 7 bases, in that order; junction bases with no gene match: 5.

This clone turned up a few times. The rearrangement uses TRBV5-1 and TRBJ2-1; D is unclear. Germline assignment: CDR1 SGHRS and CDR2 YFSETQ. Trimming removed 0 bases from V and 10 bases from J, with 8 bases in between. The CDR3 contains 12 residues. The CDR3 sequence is CASSLVLREQFF. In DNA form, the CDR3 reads TGCGCCAGCAGCTTGGTTCTAAGAGAGCAGTTCTTC.

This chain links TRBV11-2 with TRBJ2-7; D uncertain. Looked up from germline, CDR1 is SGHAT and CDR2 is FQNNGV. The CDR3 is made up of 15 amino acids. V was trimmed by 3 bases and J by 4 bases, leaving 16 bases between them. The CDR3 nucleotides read TGTGCCAGCAGCTTCATTCCGAGCTCCGAATACGAGCAGTACTTC. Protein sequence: CASSFIPSSEYEQYF.

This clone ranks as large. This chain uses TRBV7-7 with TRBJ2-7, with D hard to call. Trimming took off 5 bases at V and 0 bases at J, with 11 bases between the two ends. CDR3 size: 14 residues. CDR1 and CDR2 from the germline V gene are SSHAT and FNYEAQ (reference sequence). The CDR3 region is CASSPGRHSYEQYF. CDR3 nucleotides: TGTGCCAGCAGCCCAGGACGCCACTCCTACGAGCAGTACTTC.

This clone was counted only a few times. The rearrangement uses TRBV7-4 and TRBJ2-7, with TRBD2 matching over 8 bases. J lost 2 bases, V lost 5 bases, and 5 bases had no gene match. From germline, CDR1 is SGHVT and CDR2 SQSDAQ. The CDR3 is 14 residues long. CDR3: CASSLSGNAYEQYF. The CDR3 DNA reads TGTGCCAGCAGCCTTAGCGGGAATGCCTACGAGCAGTACTTC.

CDR3 bases: TGTGCCAGCAGCTTGGTGACAGCCCAAGAGACCCAGTACTTC. Amino acid sequence: CASSLVTAQETQYF. The chain recombines TRBV7-2 with TRBJ2-5; a possible D gene is TRBD1 (5 bases). In germline, CDR1 is SGHTA, CDR2 FQGNSA. The V and J ends lost 3 bases and 1 base respectively, with 9 bases between them. The CDR3 has 14 residues.

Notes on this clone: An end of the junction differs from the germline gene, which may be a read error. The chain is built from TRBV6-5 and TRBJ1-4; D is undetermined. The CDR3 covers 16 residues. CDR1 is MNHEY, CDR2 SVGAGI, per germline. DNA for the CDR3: TGTGCCAGCAGTTACTCCCTGCGGGGAACTTATGAAAAACTGTTTTTT. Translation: CASSYSLRGTYEKLFF.

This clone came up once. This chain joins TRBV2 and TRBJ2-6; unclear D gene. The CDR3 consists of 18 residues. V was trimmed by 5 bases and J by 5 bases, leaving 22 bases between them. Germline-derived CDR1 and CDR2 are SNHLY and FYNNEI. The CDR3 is CASSHTIYRYNRANVLTF. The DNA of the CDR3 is TGTGCCAGCAGTCATACAATTTACCGATACAATCGGGCCAACGTCCTGACTTTC.